This TCR beta chain came from a study of blood T cell repertoires in COVID-19. Study background: COVID-19 samples collected from the United States, Italy and Spain covered acute and convalescent phases. Nucleic acid was either cDNA or gDNA, and it came from T cells, B-cell-depleted T cells, or PBMCs.

Trimming removed 3 bases from V and 0 bases from J, with 15 bases in between. CDR3 size: 17 residues. CDR1 and CDR2 from the germline V gene are KGHDR and SFDVKD. The authors' processing: Amplification of reference gene primers was used by the study to estimate nucleated cell counts. Only in-frame clones appear in the TCRdb table, and some are missing; sequencing was by immunoSEQ multiplex PCR. The V and J calls and clone size come from that table; D and trimming were worked out from the DNA. The sample lists fewer than 350,000 clones; 81% were seen once. The rearrangement joins TRBV24-1 to TRBJ2-3, with D possibly TRBD1 on 6 matching bases. Sequencing was carried out using peripheral blood. This sequence originates from an older woman with active or convalescent COVID-19. This CDR3 is CATSDPQGSGSTDTQYF. The DNA for the CDR3 is TGTGCCACCAGTGATCCTCAGGGGAGTGGGAGCACAGATACGCAGTATTTT.